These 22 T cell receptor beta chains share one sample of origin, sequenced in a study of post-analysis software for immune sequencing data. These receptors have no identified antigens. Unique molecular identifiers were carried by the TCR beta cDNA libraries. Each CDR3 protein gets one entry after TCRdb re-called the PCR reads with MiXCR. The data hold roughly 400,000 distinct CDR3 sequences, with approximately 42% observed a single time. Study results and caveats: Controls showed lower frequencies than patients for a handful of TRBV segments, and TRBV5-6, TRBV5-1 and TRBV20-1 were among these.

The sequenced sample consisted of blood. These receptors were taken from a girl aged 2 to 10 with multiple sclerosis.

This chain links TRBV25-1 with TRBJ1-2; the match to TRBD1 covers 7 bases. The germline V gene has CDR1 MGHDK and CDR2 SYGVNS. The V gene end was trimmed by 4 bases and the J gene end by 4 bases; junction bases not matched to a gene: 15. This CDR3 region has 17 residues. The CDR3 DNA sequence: TGTGCCAGCAGTGGGTCCTTGACAGGGTATCGAGGCTATGGCTACACCTTC. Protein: CASSGSLTGYRGYGYTF.

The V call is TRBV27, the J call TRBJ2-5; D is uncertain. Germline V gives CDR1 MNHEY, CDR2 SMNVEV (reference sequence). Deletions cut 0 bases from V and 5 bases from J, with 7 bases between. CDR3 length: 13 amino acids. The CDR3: CASSLSRQETQYF. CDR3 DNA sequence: TGTGCCAGCAGTTTATCACGGCAGGAGACCCAGTACTTC.

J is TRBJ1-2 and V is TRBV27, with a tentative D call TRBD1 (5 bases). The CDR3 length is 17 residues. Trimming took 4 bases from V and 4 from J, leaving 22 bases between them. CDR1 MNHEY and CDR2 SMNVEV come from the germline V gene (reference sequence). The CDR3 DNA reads TGTGCCAGCAGTTCCGCTCTGGACATGGGGACGGTCTATGGCTACACCTTC. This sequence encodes CASSSALDMGTVYGYTF.

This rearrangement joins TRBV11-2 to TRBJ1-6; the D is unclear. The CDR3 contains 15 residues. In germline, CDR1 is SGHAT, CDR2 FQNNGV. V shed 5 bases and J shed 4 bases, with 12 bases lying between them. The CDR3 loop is CASSTSQLYNSPLHF. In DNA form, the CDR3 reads TGTGCCAGCAGCACCTCCCAATTGTATAATTCACCCCTCCACTTT.

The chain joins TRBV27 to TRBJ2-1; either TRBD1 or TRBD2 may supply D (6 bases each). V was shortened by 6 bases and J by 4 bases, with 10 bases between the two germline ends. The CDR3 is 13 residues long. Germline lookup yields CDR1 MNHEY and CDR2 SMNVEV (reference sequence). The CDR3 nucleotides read TGTGCCAGCAGAGGGGGGTTTTACAATGAGCAGTTCTTC. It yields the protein CASRGGFYNEQFF.

In DNA form, the CDR3 reads TGCAGCGTTCGCGGGGGAATTGGGAACTACACCTTC. This sequence encodes CSVRGGIGNYTF. This chain joins TRBV29-1 and TRBJ1-2, with a possible D match to TRBD1 (5 bases). Trimming took 5 bases from V and 10 from J, leaving 17 bases between them. The germline V gene has CDR1 SQVTM and CDR2 ANQGSEA. The CDR3 is 12 residues long.

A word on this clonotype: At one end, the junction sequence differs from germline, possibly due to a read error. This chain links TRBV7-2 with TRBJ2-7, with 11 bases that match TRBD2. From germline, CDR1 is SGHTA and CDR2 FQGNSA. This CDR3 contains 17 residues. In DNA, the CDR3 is TGTGCCGGCAGTCCGCAGGTGACTAGCGGGGTTACCTACGAGCAGTACTTC. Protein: CAGSPQVTSGVTYEQYF.

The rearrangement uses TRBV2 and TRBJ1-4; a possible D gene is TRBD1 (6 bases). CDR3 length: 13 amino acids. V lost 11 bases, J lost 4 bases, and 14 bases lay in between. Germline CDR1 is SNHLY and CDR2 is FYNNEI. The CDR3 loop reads CAVTGTSNEKLFF. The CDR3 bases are TGTGCCGTGACCGGGACAAGTAATGAAAAACTGTTTTTT.

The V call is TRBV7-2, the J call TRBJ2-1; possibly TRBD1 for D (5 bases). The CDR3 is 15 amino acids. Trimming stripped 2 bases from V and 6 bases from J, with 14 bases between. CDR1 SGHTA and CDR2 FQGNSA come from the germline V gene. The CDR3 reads CASSLSWAGLNEQFF. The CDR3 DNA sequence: TGTGCCAGCAGCTTATCTTGGGCAGGGCTCAATGAGCAGTTCTTC.

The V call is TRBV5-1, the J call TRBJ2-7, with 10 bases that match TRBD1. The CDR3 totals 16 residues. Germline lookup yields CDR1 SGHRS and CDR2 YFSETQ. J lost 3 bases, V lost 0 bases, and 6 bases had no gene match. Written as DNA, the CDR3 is TGCGCCAGCAGCTTGGCCCCGGGACAGGGGATCTACGAGCAGTACTTC. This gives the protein CASSLAPGQGIYEQYF.

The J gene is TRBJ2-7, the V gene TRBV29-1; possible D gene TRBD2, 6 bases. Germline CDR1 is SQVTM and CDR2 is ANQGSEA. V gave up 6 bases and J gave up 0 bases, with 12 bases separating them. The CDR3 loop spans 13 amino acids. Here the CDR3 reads CSVIWRGSYEQYF. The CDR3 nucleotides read TGCAGCGTCATTTGGCGGGGCTCCTACGAGCAGTACTTC.

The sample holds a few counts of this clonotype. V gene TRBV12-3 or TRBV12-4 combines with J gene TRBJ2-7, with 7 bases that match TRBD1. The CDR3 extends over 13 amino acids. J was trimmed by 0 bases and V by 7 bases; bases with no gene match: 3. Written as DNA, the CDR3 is TGTGCCAGCAAAAGGGACAGCTCCTACGAGCAGTACTTC. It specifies CASKRDSSYEQYF.

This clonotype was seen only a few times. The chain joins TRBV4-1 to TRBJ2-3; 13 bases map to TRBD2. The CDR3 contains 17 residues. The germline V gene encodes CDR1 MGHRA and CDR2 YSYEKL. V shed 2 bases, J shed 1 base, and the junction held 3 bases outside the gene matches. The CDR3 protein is CASSQLGLAGGTDTQYF. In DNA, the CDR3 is TGCGCCAGCAGCCAACTCGGACTAGCGGGGGGCACAGATACGCAGTATTTT.

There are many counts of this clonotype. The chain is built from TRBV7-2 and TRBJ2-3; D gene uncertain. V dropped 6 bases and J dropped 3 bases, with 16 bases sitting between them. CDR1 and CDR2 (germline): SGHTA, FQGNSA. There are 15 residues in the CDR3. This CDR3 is CASSTTSVSTDTQYF. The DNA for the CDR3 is TGTGCCAGCAGTACAACTTCCGTTTCAACAGATACGCAGTATTTT.

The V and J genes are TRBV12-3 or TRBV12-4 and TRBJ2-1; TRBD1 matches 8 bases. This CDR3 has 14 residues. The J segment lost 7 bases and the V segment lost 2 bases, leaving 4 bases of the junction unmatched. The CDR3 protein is CASSLQGALNEQFF. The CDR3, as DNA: TGTGCCAGCAGTTTACAGGGGGCATTAAATGAGCAGTTCTTC.

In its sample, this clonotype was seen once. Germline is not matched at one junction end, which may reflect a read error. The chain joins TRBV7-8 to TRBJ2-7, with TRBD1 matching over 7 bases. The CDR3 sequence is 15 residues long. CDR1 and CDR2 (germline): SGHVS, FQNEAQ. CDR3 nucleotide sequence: TGTGCCAGCACCCTTACAGGGGTAGAAACCTACGGGCAGTACTTC. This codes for CASTLTGVETYGQYF. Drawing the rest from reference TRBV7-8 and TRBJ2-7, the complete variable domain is GAGVSQSPRYKVAKRGQDVALRCDPISGHVSLFWYQQALGQGPEFLTYFQNEAQLDKSGLPSDRFFAERPEGSVSTLKIQRTQQEDSAVYLCASTLTGVETYGQYFGPGTRLTVT.

The CDR3 bases are TGTGCCTGGGGCCTTGCGGGGCCCCAGCATTTT. Its protein is CAWGLAGPQHF. This chain joins TRBV30 and TRBJ1-5; D gene ambiguous. Germline loops: CDR1 GTSNPN, CDR2 SVGIG (reference sequence). CDR3 length equals 11 residues. Deletions cut 5 bases from V and 9 bases from J, with 11 bases between.

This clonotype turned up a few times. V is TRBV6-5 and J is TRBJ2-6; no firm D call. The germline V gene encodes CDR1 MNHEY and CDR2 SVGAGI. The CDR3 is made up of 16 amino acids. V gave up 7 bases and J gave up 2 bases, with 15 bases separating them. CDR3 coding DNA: TGTGCCAGCAATCCCTCCCCCTATGCTGGGGCCAACGTCCTGACTTTC. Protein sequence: CASNPSPYAGANVLTF.

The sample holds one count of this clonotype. In nucleotides, the CDR3 is TGTGCCAGCAGGGAAAAGGCAGGGGACACCTACAATGAGCAGTTCTTC. This sequence encodes CASREKAGDTYNEQFF. V is TRBV7-3 and J is TRBJ2-1; D might be TRBD1 (6 bases). This CDR3 region has 16 residues. Germline V lookup: CDR1 SGHTA, CDR2 FQGTGA. With 6 bases removed from V and 2 bases from J, the gap between germline ends came to 17 bases. Full variable domain (missing parts from reference TRBV7-3 and TRBJ2-1): GAGVSQTPSNKVTEKGKYVELRCDPISGHTALYWYRQSLGQGPEFLIYFQGTGAADDSGLPNDRFFAVRPEGSVSTLKIQRTERGDSAVYLCASREKAGDTYNEQFFGPGTRLTVL.

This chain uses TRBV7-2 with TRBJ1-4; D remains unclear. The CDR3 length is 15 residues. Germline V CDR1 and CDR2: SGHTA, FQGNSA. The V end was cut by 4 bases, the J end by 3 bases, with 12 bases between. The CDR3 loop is CASSSTGIPNEKLFF. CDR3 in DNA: TGTGCCAGCAGCTCAACCGGGATCCCTAATGAAAAACTGTTTTTT.

The CDR3 region is CASSLGLGEAFF. The CDR3 DNA is TGTGCCAGCAGCTTAGGATTGGGGGAAGCTTTCTTT. V is TRBV7-2 and J is TRBJ1-1, with D unresolved. The CDR3 totals 12 residues. Germline V gives CDR1 SGHTA, CDR2 FQGNSA. Trimming left V 1 base short and J 8 bases short, with 8 bases between.

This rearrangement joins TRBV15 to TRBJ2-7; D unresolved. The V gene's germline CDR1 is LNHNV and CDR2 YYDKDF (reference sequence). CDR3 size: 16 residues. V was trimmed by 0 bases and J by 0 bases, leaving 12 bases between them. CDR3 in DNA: TGTGCCACCAGCAGAGATTCCCCTGATCTCTCCTACGAGCAGTACTTC. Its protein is CATSRDSPDLSYEQYF.